Presented here are 10 T cell receptor beta chains from one specimen sequenced in a study of blood T cell repertoires in COVID-19. Sequencing used immunoSEQ multiplex PCR; TCRdb keeps in-frame clones, though not all of them. The data hold 140,000 to 150,000 clones, with 70% to 90% observed a single time. The sample taken for sequencing was peripheral blood. The source of these receptors is a woman aged 55-69 years with COVID-19, enrolled during active disease.

This clone has a handful of counts. The gene calls are TRBV20-1 and TRBJ2-5, with unresolved D. This CDR3 comprises 18 residues. V lost 3 bases to trimming and J lost 5 bases, with 28 bases between them. CDR1 and CDR2 from the germline V gene are DFQATT and SNEGSKA (reference sequence). The CDR3 spells CSASSSFFVSRSLETQYF. CDR3 sequence (DNA): TGCAGTGCTAGTAGCAGCTTCTTCGTTTCTAGATCTTTGGAGACCCAGTACTTC.

This clone was counted a single time. This chain joins TRBV18 and TRBJ1-1, with D possibly matching TRBD1 (5 bases). The V and J ends lost 6 bases and 1 base respectively, with 12 bases between them. The CDR3 is 14 residues long. Germline assignment: CDR1 KGHSH and CDR2 LQKENI. The CDR3 region is CASSRGAENTEAFF. The CDR3, as DNA: TGTGCCAGCTCGCGTGGGGCCGAGAACACTGAAGCTTTCTTT.

In nucleotides, the CDR3 is TGTGCCAGCACCTTATACTCTGCAGGGGCCCATCAGCCCCAGCATTTT. Translating gives CASTLYSAGAHQPQHF. This rearrangement joins TRBV5-6 to TRBJ1-5; D perhaps matches TRBD1 (6 bases). CDR3 length: 16 amino acids. Per germline, CDR1 SGHDT and CDR2 YYEEEE. V lost 6 bases and J lost 5, with 21 bases in between.

This sequence joins TRBV7-9 and TRBJ2-2, with 8 bases identical to TRBD1. The germline gives CDR1 SEHNR, CDR2 FQNEAQ (reference sequence). CDR3 size: 14 residues. J gave up 5 bases and V 4 bases, and 3 bases lay outside the gene matches. CDR3 coding DNA: TGTGCCAGCAGCTCACGACAGGGGACCGGGGAGCTGTTTTTT. Translated, it gives CASSSRQGTGELFF.

The rearrangement joins TRBV10-3 to TRBJ2-3; TRBD1 aligns across 8 bases. The V segment lost 10 bases and the J segment 8 bases; nucleotides outside the gene matches: 8. This CDR3 has 12 amino acids. From germline, CDR1 is ENHRY and CDR2 SYGVKD. The CDR3 nucleotides read TGTGCCACCGCCTCGGGACAGGCTACGCAGTATTTT. This gives the protein CATASGQATQYF.

The chain employs TRBV12-5 and TRBJ1-2, with 7 bases identical to TRBD1. V lost 4 bases and J lost 7; bases outside the gene matches: 12. CDR3 size: 15 residues. The V gene's germline CDR1 is LGHNT and CDR2 FRNRAP. The CDR3 region has the DNA TGTGCTAGTGGTTCCTCTGACAGGGAAGGGTCTGGCTACACCTTC. It yields the protein CASGSSDREGSGYTF.

This clone was picked up one time. J is TRBJ2-3 and V is TRBV7-8, with D possibly TRBD2 on 5 matching bases. V was clipped by 6 bases and J by 0 bases, with 19 bases between them. In germline, CDR1 is SGHVS, CDR2 FQNEAQ. The CDR3 runs to 17 residues. DNA of the CDR3: TGTGCCAGCAGTTCACAGCAGCGGAGATCTAGCACAGATACGCAGTATTTT. It encodes CASSSQQRRSSTDTQYF.

The J gene is TRBJ1-1, the V gene TRBV19, with a weak D call TRBD1 (5 bases). V was trimmed by 1 base and J by 7 bases, leaving 10 bases between them. This CDR3 has 13 residues. The germline CDR1 and CDR2 sequences are LNHDA and SQIVND (reference sequence). The CDR3 sequence: CASSIGQGGEAFF. The CDR3 DNA is TGTGCCAGTAGTATAGGGCAGGGAGGTGAAGCTTTCTTT.

This clone came up a few times. The rearrangement uses TRBV9 and TRBJ2-5; 10 bases align to TRBD2. Germline-derived CDR1 and CDR2 are SGDLS and YYNGEE. The CDR3 contains 18 residues. V was pared by 1 base and J by 5 bases, with 14 bases of the junction left unmatched. CDR3 amino acids: CASSVLASGGAFGETQYF. CDR3 DNA: TGTGCCAGCAGCGTATTAGCTAGCGGGGGCGCTTTTGGGGAGACCCAGTACTTC.

The J gene is TRBJ2-2, the V gene TRBV13; D is unclear. The V end was cut by 3 bases, the J end by 7 bases, with 21 bases between. The V gene's germline CDR1 is PRHDT and CDR2 FYEKMQ (reference sequence). CDR3 length: 17 amino acids. The CDR3 protein is CASSFVGSPAWSGELFF. The CDR3 DNA reads as TGTGCCAGCAGCTTTGTCGGTTCTCCCGCCTGGAGCGGGGAGCTGTTTTTT.